This entry describes one T cell receptor (beta chain). Its antigen is still unknown. A second PCR, run for roughly 7 to 12 cycles, used a sample-barcoded 5' primer plus a J-beta primer mix. Each CDR3 protein is one row after TCRdb ran MiXCR on the 5' RACE reads. The profile covers nearly 800,000 distinct CDR3 sequences, with 20% to 25% appearing a single time and under 4.5% taken by the ten largest. V was clipped by 5 bases and J by 0 bases, with 13 bases between them. The CDR3 consists of 15 residues. The V gene's germline CDR1 is MDHEN and CDR2 SYDVKM. The entry originates in a study of blood T cells in healthy people across ages. The donors, aged roughly 6 to 100, were healthy Caucasians from Russia. Study conclusions and caveats: Age brought a roughly linear fall in TCR beta diversity measured per million T cells. A greater number of naive CD4+ cells and higher diversity distinguished long-lived donors from aged donors.

Separately, the same data were catalogued under a study of T cells of mothers and their children. That work adds: Sequencing got over 10 million TCR beta CDR3 reads from each mother and several million from each child.

The sample was blood. The chain recombines TRBV28 with TRBJ1-1; D ambiguous. The sequence was obtained from a boy aged 5-17 years in good health. The chain's CDR3 is CASSPPQIMNTEAFF. The DNA for the CDR3 is TGTGCCAGCAGTCCCCCACAGATAATGAACACTGAAGCTTTCTTT.